This entry lists 21 T cell receptor beta chains sequenced from one sample in a study of T cell responses to AZD1222 COVID-19 vaccine. Libraries were prepared by immunoSEQ multiplex PCR; TCRdb keeps only in-frame clonotypes and omits some of them. The table has about 75,000 clones, approximately 89% seen once; the top ten hold about a tenth. This sample comprised peripheral blood, obtained 28 days after the second dose of the MenACWY control vaccine. These receptors originate from an adult who received the MenACWY meningococcal vaccine as a control.

The chain carries TRBV5-6 and TRBJ2-2; tentative D call: TRBD1 (6 bases). Trimming took 3 bases from V and 5 from J, leaving 11 bases between them. This CDR3 has 14 residues. Germline values: CDR1 SGHDT, CDR2 YYEEEE. The CDR3 sequence is CASSSDRRTGELFF. CDR3 nucleotides: TGTGCCAGCAGCTCTGACAGGAGAACCGGGGAGCTGTTTTTT.

This clone was observed a handful of times. The chain combines TRBV30 with TRBJ1-5; no clear D. The V gene lost 3 bases and the J gene lost 3 bases, with 12 bases spanning the gap. Germline CDR1 reads GTSNPN; CDR2 reads SVGIG (reference sequence). This CDR3 contains 14 residues. The CDR3 DNA follows: TGTGCCTGGAGCGCAGACGGAGTCAATCAGCCCCAGCATTTT. Translation gives CAWSADGVNQPQHF.

The CDR3 is CASSDGTDPSTF. CDR3 in DNA: TGTGCCAGCAGCGACGGGACAGACCCCAGCACCTTC. The gene calls are TRBV6-2 or TRBV6-3 and TRBJ1-2; 7 bases align to TRBD1. Trimming cost V 6 bases and J 13 bases; bases outside gene matches: 11. The germline CDR1 and CDR2 sequences are MNHEY and SVGEGT. The CDR3 is 12 residues long.

V usage is TRBV7-2 and J usage is TRBJ1-4, with TRBD1 matching 7 bases. The junction had 7 bases not matched to a gene; V was cut back by 1 base and J by 8 bases. The CDR3 covers 15 residues. CDR1 and CDR2 from the germline V gene are SGHTA and FQGNSA. CDR3: CASSLVQGDYEKLFF. CDR3 nucleotides: TGTGCCAGCAGCTTAGTCCAGGGGGATTACGAAAAACTGTTTTTT.

The DNA of the CDR3 is TGTGCCAGCAGCGACGGGGCCGGGGTTGCTAACTATGGCTACACCTTC. Its translation is CASSDGAGVANYGYTF. The genes are TRBV9 and TRBJ1-2, with D possibly TRBD1 on 5 matching bases. Germline values: CDR1 SGDLS, CDR2 YYNGEE. V was shortened by 3 bases and J by 0 bases, with 15 bases between the two germline ends. This CDR3 contains 16 residues. Full variable domain (missing parts from reference TRBV9 and TRBJ1-2): DSGVTQTPKHLITATGQRVTLRCSPRSGDLSVYWYQQSLDQGLQFLIQYYNGEERAKGNILERFSAQQFPDLHSELNLSSLELGDSALYFCASSDGAGVANYGYTFGSGTRLTVV.

This rearrangement joins TRBV13 to TRBJ2-7; D possibly corresponds to TRBD2 (5 bases). The CDR3 extends over 15 amino acids. CDR1 PRHDT and CDR2 FYEKMQ come from the germline V gene (reference sequence). V was shortened by 1 base and J by 0 bases, with 10 bases between the two germline ends. The CDR3 reads CASSLVGKSSYEQYF. For the CDR3, the DNA is TGTGCCAGCAGCTTAGTCGGGAAAAGCTCCTACGAGCAGTACTTC.

The V and J genes are TRBV18 and TRBJ1-4; D is ambiguous. Trimming removed 1 base at V and 7 bases at J, with 7 bases between. The length of the CDR3 is 13 residues. CDR1 and CDR2 from the germline V gene are KGHSH and LQKENI. DNA for the CDR3: TGTGCCAGCTCACCACGCCAGCTTGAAAAACTGTTTTTT. It codes for CASSPRQLEKLFF.

This clone has only one observation. This chain uses TRBV5-1 with TRBJ2-2; 8 positions agree with TRBD1. V lost 2 bases and J lost 1; bases outside the gene matches: 10. CDR3 length equals 18 residues. Germline loops: CDR1 SGHRS, CDR2 YFSETQ. CDR3 bases: TGCGCCAGCAGCTTACTTAGTCCCGGGACAGGGAACACCGGGGAGCTGTTTTTT. Translating gives CASSLLSPGTGNTGELFF.

The rearrangement joins TRBV7-3 to TRBJ2-5; D perhaps matches TRBD2 (6 bases). Germline V lookup: CDR1 SGHTA, CDR2 FQGTGA. The V end was cut by 4 bases, the J end by 1 base, with 13 bases between. CDR3 length: 15 residues. This CDR3 reads CASSSAGGFQETQYF. CDR3 bases: TGTGCCAGCAGCTCCGCTGGGGGGTTCCAAGAGACCCAGTACTTC.

Remarks on this clone: One end of the junction varies from germline; a read error may be responsible. CDR3 loop: CASSQGDRVNF. The DNA for the CDR3 is TGTGCCAGCAGCCAGGGGGACAGGGTAAACTTC. The chain employs TRBV3-1 (or the pseudogene TRBV3-2) and TRBJ2-4, with 9 bases lining up with TRBD1. CDR3 size: 11 residues. CDR1 LGHDT and CDR2 YNNKEL come from the germline V gene (reference sequence).

This clone turned up a few times. The chain has TRBV20-1 and TRBJ1-1, with a tentative D call TRBD1 (5 bases). With 3 bases removed from V and 2 bases from J, the gap between germline ends came to 10 bases. The germline CDR1 and CDR2 sequences are DFQATT and SNEGSKA (reference sequence). The CDR3 is made up of 13 amino acids. The CDR3 nucleotides read TGCAGTGCTAGTCGGACAACTAACACTGAAGCTTTCTTT. This encodes CSASRTTNTEAFF.

The rearrangement links TRBV18 to TRBJ1-4; D perhaps matches TRBD1 (6 bases). This CDR3 spans 12 amino acids. CDR1 is KGHSH and CDR2 is LQKENI in the germline V gene. The V and J ends lost 2 bases and 8 bases respectively, with 6 bases between them. This CDR3 is CASSPGQEKLFF. The DNA for the CDR3 is TGTGCCAGCTCACCAGGACAGGAAAAACTGTTTTTT. Looking up the rest from reference TRBV18 and TRBJ1-4 gives the full variable domain: NAGVMQNPRHLVRRRGQEARLRCSPMKGHSHVYWYRQLPEEGLKFMVYLQKENIIDESGMPKERFSAEFPKEGPSILRIQQVVRGDSAAYFCASSPGQEKLFFGSGTQLSVL.

This chain links TRBV19 with TRBJ1-2, with 7 bases lining up with TRBD1. Germline CDR1 LNHDA, CDR2 SQIVND (reference sequence). Germline trimming cut 6 bases from V and 7 bases from J; bases unmatched to any gene: 11. This CDR3 has 14 residues. The CDR3 here is CASRSTGASRGYTF. Here the CDR3 DNA reads TGTGCCAGTAGAAGTACAGGGGCCTCGCGTGGCTACACCTTC. Full variable domain (missing parts from reference TRBV19 and TRBJ1-2): DGGITQSPKYLFRKEGQNVTLSCEQNLNHDAMYWYRQDPGQGLRLIYYSQIVNDFQKGDIAEGYSVSREKKESFPLTVTSAQKNPTAFYLCASRSTGASRGYTFGSGTRLTVV.

The chain uses TRBV6-1 and TRBJ1-3, with D unclear. The V gene's germline CDR1 is MNHNS and CDR2 SASEGT. Trimming shortened V by 2 bases and J by 2 bases, and 7 bases separated the two germline ends. The CDR3 has 14 amino acids. Here the CDR3 reads CASSEQLTGNTIYF. The CDR3 region has the DNA TGTGCCAGCAGTGAACAGCTTACTGGAAACACCATATATTTT.

The chain joins TRBV30 to TRBJ2-7; weak D call: TRBD1 (6 bases). Germline loops: CDR1 GTSNPN, CDR2 SVGIG (reference sequence). The CDR3 covers 13 residues. Between the trimmed V and J ends, which lost 3 bases and 3 bases, there was a span of 12 bases. The CDR3 DNA follows: TGTGCCTGGAGCAAAAGACAGGACTACGAGCAGTACTTC. Its translation is CAWSKRQDYEQYF.

This clone was observed a few times. In DNA, the CDR3 is TGCGCCAGCAGCTTGGCGACAGGGGGCTCTGGCTACACCTTC. Protein sequence: CASSLATGGSGYTF. The V gene is TRBV5-1, the J gene TRBJ1-2; 10 bases align to TRBD1. The germline gives CDR1 SGHRS, CDR2 YFSETQ. CDR3 size: 14 residues. V dropped 0 bases and J dropped 7; count of bases not matched to a gene: 3.

This clone was detected only once. The chain carries TRBV5-6 and TRBJ2-5; 8 nucleotides match TRBD1. With V trimmed by 4 bases and J by 3 bases, 5 bases remained unmatched. This CDR3 has 14 amino acids. CDR1 is SGHDT and CDR2 is YYEEEE in the germline V gene. DNA for the CDR3: TGTGCCAGCAGCAGGACAGGGTCCGAAGAGACCCAGTACTTC. Translating it yields CASSRTGSEETQYF.

The rearrangement joins TRBV30 to TRBJ2-2; maybe TRBD2 (6 bases). This CDR3 contains 14 residues. Trimming cost V 1 base and J 2 bases, with 8 bases left between them. Germline V gene data show CDR1 as GTSNPN and CDR2 as SVGIG (reference sequence). The DNA for the CDR3 is TGTGCCTGGAGTGGGGGGGTCAACACCGGGGAGCTGTTTTTT. Translation gives CAWSGGVNTGELFF.

The chain has TRBV10-3 and TRBJ1-5; the D gene is possibly TRBD1 (5 bases). CDR3 size: 14 residues. The germline V gene has CDR1 ENHRY and CDR2 SYGVKD. V was trimmed by 10 bases and J by 7 bases, leaving 20 bases between them. The CDR3 coding sequence is TGTGCCACCATCGAATCGTTGGGACGGCAGCCCCAGCATTTT. It encodes CATIESLGRQPQHF.

This rearrangement joins TRBV7-6 to TRBJ2-5; 11 positions agree with TRBD1. V lost 3 bases, J lost 5 bases, and 2 bases stayed unmatched. The CDR3 runs to 14 residues. CDR1 and CDR2 from the germline V gene are SGHVS and FNYEAQ. CDR3 residues: CASSFGTGGETQYF. In nucleotides, the CDR3 is TGTGCCAGCAGCTTTGGGACAGGGGGGGAGACCCAGTACTTC.

V gene TRBV12-5 combines with J gene TRBJ1-6, with TRBD1 matching 9 bases. After removal of 1 base from V and 9 bases from J, the junction contained 4 bases not matched to a gene. The CDR3 runs 15 residues. Germline loops: CDR1 LGHNT, CDR2 FRNRAP. CDR3 sequence reads: CASGLDGQGFSPLHF. The CDR3 DNA follows: TGTGCTAGTGGTTTGGACGGACAGGGGTTTTCACCCCTCCACTTT. Together with reference TRBV12-5 and TRBJ1-6, the CDR3 gives the full variable domain: DARVTQTPRHKVTEMGQEVTMRCQPILGHNTVFWYRQTMMQGLELLAYFRNRAPLDDSGMPKDRFSAEMPDATLATLKIQPSEPRDSAVYFCASGLDGQGFSPLHFGNGTRLTVT.